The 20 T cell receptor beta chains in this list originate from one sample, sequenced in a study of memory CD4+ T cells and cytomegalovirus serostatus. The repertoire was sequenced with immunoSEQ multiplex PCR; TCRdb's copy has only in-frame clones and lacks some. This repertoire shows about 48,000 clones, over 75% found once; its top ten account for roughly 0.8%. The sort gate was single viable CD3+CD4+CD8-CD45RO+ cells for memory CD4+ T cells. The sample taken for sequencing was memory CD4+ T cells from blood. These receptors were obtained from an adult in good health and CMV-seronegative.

This CDR3 is CASSYEGGGGYTF. The DNA for the CDR3 is TGTGCCAGCAGTTACGAGGGGGGCGGTGGCTACACCTTC. This chain links TRBV6-5 with TRBJ1-2, with D perhaps matching TRBD1 (6 bases). The CDR3 is 13 residues long. Trimming removed 2 bases from V and 7 bases from J, with 11 bases in between. Germline V gene lookup returns CDR1 MNHEY and CDR2 SVGAGI.

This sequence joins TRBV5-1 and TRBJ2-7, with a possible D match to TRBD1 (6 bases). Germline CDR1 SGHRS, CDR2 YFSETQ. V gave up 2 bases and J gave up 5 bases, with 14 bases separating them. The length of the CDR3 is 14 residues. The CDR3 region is CASSLGQGLDEQYF. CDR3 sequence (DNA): TGCGCCAGCAGCTTAGGGCAGGGGCTGGACGAGCAGTACTTC. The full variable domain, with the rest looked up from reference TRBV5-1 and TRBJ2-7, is KAGVTQTPRYLIKTRGQQVTLSCSPISGHRSVSWYQQTPGQGLQFLFEYFSETQRNKGNFPGRFSGRQFSNSRSEMNVSTLELGDSALYLCASSLGQGLDEQYFGPGTRLTVT.

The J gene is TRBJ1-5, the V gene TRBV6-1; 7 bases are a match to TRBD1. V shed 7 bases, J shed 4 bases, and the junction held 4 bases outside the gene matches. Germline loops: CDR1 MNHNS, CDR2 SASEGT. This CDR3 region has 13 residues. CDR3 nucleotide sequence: TGTGCCAGCAAAGGGGGCTGGAATCAGCCCCAGCATTTT. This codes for CASKGGWNQPQHF.

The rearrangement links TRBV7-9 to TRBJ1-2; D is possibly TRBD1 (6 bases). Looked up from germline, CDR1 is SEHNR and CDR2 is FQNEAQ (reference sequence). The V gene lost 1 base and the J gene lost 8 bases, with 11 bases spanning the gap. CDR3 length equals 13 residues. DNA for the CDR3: TGTGCCAGCAGCTTAGTGGGGGGCGGAGGCTACACCTTC. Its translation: CASSLVGGGGYTF.

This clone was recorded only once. CDR3 protein: CASSEYYTDTQYF. As DNA, the CDR3 is TGTGCCAGCAGTGAATACTACACAGATACGCAGTATTTT. J is TRBJ2-3 and V is TRBV5-4, with unresolved D. This CDR3 is 13 amino acids long. V lost 5 bases and J lost 2, with 9 bases in between. CDR1 SGHNT and CDR2 YYREEE come from the germline V gene (reference sequence).

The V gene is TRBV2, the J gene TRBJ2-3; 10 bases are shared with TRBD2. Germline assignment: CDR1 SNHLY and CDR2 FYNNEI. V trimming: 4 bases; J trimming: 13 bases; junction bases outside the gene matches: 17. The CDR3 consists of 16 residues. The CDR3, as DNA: TGTGCCAGCAGTGTGTTCGTCGGGCGTTCTAGCGGGAGAAAGTATTTT. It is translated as CASSVFVGRSSGRKYF. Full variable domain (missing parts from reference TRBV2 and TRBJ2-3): EPEVTQTPSHQVTQMGQEVILRCVPISNHLYFYWYRQILGQKVEFLVSFYNNEISEKSEIFDDQFSVERPDGSNFTLKIRSTKLEDSAMYFCASSVFVGRSSGRKYFGPGTRLTVL.

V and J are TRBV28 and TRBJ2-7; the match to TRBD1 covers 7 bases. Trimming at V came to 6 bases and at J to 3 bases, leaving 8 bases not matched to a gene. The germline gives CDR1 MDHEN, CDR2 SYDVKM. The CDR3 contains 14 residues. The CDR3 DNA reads TGTGCCAGCAGCCTGACGGGACAGCTCTACGAGCAGTACTTC. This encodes CASSLTGQLYEQYF.

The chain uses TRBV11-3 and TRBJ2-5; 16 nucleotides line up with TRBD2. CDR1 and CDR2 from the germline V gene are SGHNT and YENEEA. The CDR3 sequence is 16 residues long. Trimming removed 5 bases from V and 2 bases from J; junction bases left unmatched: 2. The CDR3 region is CASSPGLAGGQETQYF. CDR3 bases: TGTGCCAGCAGCCCGGGACTAGCGGGGGGGCAAGAGACCCAGTACTTC.

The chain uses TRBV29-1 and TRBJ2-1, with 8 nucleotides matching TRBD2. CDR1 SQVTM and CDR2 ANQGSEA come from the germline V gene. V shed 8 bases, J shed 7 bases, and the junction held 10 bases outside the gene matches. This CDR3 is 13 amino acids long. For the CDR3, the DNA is TGCAGCACACGGGGATCGGGGGGGAATGAGCAGTTCTTC. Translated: CSTRGSGGNEQFF.

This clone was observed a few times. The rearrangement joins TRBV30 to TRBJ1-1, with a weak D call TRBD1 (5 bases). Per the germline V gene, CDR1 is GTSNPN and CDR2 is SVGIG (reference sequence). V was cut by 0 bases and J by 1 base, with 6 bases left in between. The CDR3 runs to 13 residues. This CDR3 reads CAWSVRGNTEAFF. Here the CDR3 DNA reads TGTGCCTGGAGTGTAAGGGGGAACACTGAAGCTTTCTTT.

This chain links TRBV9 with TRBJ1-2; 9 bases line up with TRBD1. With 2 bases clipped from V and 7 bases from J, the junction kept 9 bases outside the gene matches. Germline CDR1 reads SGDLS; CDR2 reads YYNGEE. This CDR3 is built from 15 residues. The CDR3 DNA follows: TGTGCCAGCAGCGTCGTAGAAGGGACAGGGACTGGCTACACCTTC. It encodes CASSVVEGTGTGYTF.

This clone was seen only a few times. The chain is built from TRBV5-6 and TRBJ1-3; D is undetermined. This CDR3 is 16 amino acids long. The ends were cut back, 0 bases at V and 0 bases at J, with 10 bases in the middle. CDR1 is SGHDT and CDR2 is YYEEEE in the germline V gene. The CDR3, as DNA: TGTGCCAGCAGCTTGGGGCCCACAAACTCTGGAAACACCATATATTTT. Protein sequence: CASSLGPTNSGNTIYF.

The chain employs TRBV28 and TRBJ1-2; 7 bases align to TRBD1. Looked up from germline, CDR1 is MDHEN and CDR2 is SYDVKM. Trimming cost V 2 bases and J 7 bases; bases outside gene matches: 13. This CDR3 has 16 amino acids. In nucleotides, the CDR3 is TGTGCCAGCAGTTTAATAAGCTCGACAGGGTCCTTTGGCTACACCTTC. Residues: CASSLISSTGSFGYTF.

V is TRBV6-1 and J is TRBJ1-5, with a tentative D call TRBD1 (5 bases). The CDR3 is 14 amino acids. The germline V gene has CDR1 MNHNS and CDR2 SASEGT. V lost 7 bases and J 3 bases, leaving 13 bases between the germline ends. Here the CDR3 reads CASNRGDNNQPQHF. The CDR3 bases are TGTGCCAGCAATAGGGGAGACAACAATCAGCCCCAGCATTTT.

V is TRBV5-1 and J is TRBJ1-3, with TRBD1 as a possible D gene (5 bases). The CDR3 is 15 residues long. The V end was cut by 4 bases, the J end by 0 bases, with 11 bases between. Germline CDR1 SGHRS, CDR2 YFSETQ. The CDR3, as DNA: TGCGCCAGCAGCACTGGGGGTTCCTCTGGAAACACCATATATTTT. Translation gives CASSTGGSSGNTIYF. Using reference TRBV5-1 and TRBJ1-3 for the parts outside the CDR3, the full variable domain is KAGVTQTPRYLIKTRGQQVTLSCSPISGHRSVSWYQQTPGQGLQFLFEYFSETQRNKGNFPGRFSGRQFSNSRSEMNVSTLELGDSALYLCASSTGGSSGNTIYFGEGSWLTVV.

The DNA of the CDR3 is TGTGCCAGCAGTTACTCATCAGCGGGAGGTGACCACGAGCAGTACTTC. This gives the protein CASSYSSAGGDHEQYF. V gene TRBV6-5 combines with J gene TRBJ2-7; 9 nucleotides align to TRBD2. The CDR3 runs 16 residues. The J segment lost 5 bases and the V segment lost 0 bases, leaving 8 bases of the junction unmatched. Per the germline V gene, CDR1 is MNHEY and CDR2 is SVGAGI.

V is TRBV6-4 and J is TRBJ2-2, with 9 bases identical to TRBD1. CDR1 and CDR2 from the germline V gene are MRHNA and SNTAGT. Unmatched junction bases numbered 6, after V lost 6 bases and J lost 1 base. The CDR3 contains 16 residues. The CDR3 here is CASRDMGQGNTGELFF. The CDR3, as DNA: TGTGCCAGCAGAGACATGGGACAGGGGAACACCGGGGAGCTGTTTTTT.

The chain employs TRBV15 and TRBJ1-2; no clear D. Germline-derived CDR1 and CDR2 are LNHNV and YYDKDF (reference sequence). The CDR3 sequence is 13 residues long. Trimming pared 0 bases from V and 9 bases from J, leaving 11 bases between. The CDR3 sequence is CATSRDNSLSYTF. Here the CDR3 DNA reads TGTGCCACCAGCAGAGATAATTCTCTGAGCTACACCTTC.

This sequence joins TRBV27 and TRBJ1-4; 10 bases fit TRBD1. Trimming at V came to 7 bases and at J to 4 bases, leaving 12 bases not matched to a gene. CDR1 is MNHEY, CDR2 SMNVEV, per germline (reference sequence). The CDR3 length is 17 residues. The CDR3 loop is CASTPHDRGQGNEKLFF. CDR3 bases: TGTGCCAGCACCCCCCACGACAGGGGGCAGGGTAATGAAAAACTGTTTTTT.

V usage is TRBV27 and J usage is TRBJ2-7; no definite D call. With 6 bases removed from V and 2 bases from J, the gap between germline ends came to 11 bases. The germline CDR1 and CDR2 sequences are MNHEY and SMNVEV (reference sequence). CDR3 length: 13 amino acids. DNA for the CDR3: TGTGCCAGCAGGAAATTTCCGGCCTACGAGCAGTACTTC. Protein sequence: CASRKFPAYEQYF.